What follows is one T cell receptor beta chain and its context. The antigen is undetermined. The PCR ran on 60 Vbeta and 13 Jbeta primers. Sequencing was performed with immunoSEQ multiplex PCR; in TCRdb, only in-frame clones are kept and a portion is missing. The sample shows about 160,000 clones, just under 80% of them seen only once. The entry originates in a study of cytomegalovirus exposure and HLA in healthy donors. At the level of the study: From donors who were HLA-typed, an early data release held around 80 million unique TCRs.

CDR3 size: 14 residues. The V gene's germline CDR1 is SGHRS and CDR2 YFSETQ. V gave up 0 bases and J gave up 6 bases; unmatched junction bases: 2. Overall study results and limits: Overall, around 160 TCR beta chains were annotated as cytomegalovirus-associated. High sensitivity and specificity were reportedly achieved when the classifier diagnosed cytomegalovirus status.

What was sequenced was PBMCs. This TCR came from a woman aged 45-65 years in good health and CMV-seronegative. J is TRBJ2-4 and V is TRBV5-1; TRBD1 matches 8 bases. The CDR3 region is CASSLAGQGNIQYF. The CDR3 coding sequence is TGCGCCAGCAGCTTGGCAGGACAGGGAAACATTCAGTACTTC.